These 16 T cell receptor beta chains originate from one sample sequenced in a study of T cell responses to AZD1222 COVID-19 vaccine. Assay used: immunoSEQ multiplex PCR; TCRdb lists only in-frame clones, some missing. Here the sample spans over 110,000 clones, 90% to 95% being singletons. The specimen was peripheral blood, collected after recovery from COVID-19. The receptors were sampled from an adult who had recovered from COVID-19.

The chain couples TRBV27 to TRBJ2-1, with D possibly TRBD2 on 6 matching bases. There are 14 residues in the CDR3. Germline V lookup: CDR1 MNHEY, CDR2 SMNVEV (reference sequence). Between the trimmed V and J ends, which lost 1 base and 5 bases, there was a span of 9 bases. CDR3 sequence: CASSLWRDDNEQFF. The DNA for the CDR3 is TGTGCCAGCAGTTTATGGCGGGACGACAATGAGCAGTTCTTC.

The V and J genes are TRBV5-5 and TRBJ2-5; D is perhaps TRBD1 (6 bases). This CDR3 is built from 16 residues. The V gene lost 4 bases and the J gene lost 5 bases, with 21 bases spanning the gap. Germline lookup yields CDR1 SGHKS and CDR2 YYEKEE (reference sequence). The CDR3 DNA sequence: TGTGCCAGCAGCCTGGGGGCAATGGCGGTGCGCGAGACCCAGTACTTC. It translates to CASSLGAMAVRETQYF.

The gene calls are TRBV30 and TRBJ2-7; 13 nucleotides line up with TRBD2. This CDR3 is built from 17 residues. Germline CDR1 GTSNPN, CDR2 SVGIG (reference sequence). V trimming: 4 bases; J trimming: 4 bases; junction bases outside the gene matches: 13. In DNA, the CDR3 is TGTGCCTGGACCCTCGGACTAGCGGGGGTCGGGGGGTACGAGCAGTACTTC. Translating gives CAWTLGLAGVGGYEQYF.

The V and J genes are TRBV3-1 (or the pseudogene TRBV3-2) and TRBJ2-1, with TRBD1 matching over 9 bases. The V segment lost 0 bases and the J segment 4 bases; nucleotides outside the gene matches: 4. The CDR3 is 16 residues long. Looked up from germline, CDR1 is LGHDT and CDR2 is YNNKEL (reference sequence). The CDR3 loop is CASSQDDRGKYNEQFF. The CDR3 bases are TGTGCCAGCAGCCAAGACGACAGGGGGAAGTACAATGAGCAGTTCTTC.

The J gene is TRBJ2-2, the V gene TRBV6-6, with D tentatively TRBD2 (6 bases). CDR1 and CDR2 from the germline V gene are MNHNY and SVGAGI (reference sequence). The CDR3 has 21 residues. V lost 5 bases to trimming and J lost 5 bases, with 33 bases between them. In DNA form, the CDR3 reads TGTGCCAGCAGTCGCACCCCACTAGCAATTGCATTCCGATTAGCGACCGGGGAGCTGTTTTTT. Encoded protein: CASSRTPLAIAFRLATGELFF.

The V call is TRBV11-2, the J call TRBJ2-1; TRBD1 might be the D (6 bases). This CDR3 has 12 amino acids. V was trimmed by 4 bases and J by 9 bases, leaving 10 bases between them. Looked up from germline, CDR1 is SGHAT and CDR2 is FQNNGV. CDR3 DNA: TGTGCCAGCAGCTCTCAGGGGATTGAGCAGTTCTTC. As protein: CASSSQGIEQFF.

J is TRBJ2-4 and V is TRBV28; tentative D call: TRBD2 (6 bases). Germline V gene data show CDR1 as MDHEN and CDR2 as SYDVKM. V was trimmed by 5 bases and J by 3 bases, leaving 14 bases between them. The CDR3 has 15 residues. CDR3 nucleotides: TGTGCCAGCAGTAGCGGGCTGGGAGGCAAAAACATTCAGTACTTC. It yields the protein CASSSGLGGKNIQYF.

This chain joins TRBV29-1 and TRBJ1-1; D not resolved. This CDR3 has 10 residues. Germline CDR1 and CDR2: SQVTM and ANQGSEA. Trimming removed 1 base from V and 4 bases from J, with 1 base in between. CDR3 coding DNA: TGCAGCGTTGAAGGCACTGAAGCTTTCTTT. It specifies CSVEGTEAFF.

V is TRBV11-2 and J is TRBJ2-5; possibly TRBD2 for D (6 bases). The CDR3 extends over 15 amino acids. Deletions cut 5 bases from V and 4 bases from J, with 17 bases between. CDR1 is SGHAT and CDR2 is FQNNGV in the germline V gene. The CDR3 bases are TGTGCCAGCAGCCTAACTACGGGAGTCGGAGAGACCCAGTACTTC. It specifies CASSLTTGVGETQYF.

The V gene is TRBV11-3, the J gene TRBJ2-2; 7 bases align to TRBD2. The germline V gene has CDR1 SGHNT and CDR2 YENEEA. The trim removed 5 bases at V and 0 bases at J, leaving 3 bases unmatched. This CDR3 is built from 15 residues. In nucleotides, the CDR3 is TGTGCCAGCAGCCTGAGCGGGGCGAACACCGGGGAGCTGTTTTTT. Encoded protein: CASSLSGANTGELFF.

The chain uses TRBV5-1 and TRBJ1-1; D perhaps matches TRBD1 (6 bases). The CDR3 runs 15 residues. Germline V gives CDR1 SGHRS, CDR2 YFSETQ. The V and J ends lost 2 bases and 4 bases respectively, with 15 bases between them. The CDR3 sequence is CASSFITGLGTEAFF. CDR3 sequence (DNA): TGCGCCAGCAGCTTTATCACAGGGTTGGGCACTGAAGCTTTCTTT.

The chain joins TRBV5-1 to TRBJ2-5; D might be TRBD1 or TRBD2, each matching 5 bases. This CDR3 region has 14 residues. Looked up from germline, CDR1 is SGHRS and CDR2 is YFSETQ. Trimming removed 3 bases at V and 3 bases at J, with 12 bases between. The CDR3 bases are TGCGCCAGCAGCTACCGGGACCCTGAAGAGACCCAGTACTTC. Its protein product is CASSYRDPEETQYF.

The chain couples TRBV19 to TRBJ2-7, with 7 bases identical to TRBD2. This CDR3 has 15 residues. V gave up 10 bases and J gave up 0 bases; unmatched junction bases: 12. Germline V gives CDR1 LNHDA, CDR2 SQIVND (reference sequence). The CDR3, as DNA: TGTGCCACCCGTCGGGGGGATGGGGGCTCCTACGAGCAGTACTTC. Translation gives CATRRGDGGSYEQYF.

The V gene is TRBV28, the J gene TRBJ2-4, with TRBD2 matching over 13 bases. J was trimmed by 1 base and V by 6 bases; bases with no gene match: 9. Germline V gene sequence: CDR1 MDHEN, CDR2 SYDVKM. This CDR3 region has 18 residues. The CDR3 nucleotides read TGTGCCAGCAGCCGGACTAGCGGGAGTGGGGTGGCCAAAAACATTCAGTACTTC. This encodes CASSRTSGSGVAKNIQYF.

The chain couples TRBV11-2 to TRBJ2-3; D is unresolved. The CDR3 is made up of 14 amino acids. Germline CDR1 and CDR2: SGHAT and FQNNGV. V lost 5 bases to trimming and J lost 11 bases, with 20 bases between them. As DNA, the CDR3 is TGTGCCAGCAGCCAATTAGACCTAGGATGGAGGCAGTATTTT. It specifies CASSQLDLGWRQYF.

CDR3 protein: CASNQGAGGTQYF. The CDR3 DNA is TGTGCCAGCAATCAGGGGGCGGGAGGTACGCAGTATTTT. The rearrangement links TRBV28 to TRBJ2-3; D may be TRBD1 or TRBD2 (8 bases each). V dropped 7 bases and J dropped 8 bases, with 16 bases sitting between them. From germline, CDR1 is MDHEN and CDR2 SYDVKM. CDR3 length: 13 amino acids.